The 23 T cell receptor beta chains reported below all come from one sample, sequenced in a study of blood T cell repertoires in COVID-19. TCRdb's table, derived via immunoSEQ multiplex PCR, lists solely in-frame clones and lacks some. The sample shows about 300,000 clones, under 90% of them seen only once. Sequenced sample: PBMCs or T cells enriched from blood (not recorded which). Receptors originate from a young woman who had recovered from COVID-19.

Here the CDR3 DNA reads TGTGCCAGCAGCTTCCCCGGTACGACCTACAATGAGCAGTTCTTC. It codes for CASSFPGTTYNEQFF. This chain uses TRBV7-2 with TRBJ2-1; D call uncertain. The CDR3 covers 15 residues. Germline assignment: CDR1 SGHTA and CDR2 FQGNSA. The V end was cut by 3 bases, the J end by 2 bases, with 11 bases between.

This chain joins TRBV6-5 and TRBJ2-7; TRBD2 matches 7 bases. The trim removed 7 bases at V and 4 bases at J, leaving 10 bases unmatched. Germline CDR1 is MNHEY and CDR2 is SVGAGI. The CDR3 has 14 residues. CDR3: CASTPPGGRYEQYF. In DNA form, the CDR3 reads TGTGCCAGCACCCCACCGGGAGGCCGTTACGAGCAGTACTTC.

This clone was counted only a few times. A junction end diverges from the germline sequence, so it may reflect a read error. V gene TRBV6-1 combines with J gene TRBJ2-1, with D possibly being TRBD1 (6 bases). Germline CDR1 MNHNS, CDR2 SASEGT. The CDR3 sequence is 13 residues long. This CDR3 is CASIEAGTPEQFF. CDR3 DNA: TGTGCCAGCATTGAAGCCGGGACACCAGAGCAGTTCTTC.

This clone was picked up a small number of times. The J gene is TRBJ2-7, the V gene TRBV27, with TRBD1 as a possible D gene (5 bases). Germline loops: CDR1 MNHEY, CDR2 SMNVEV (reference sequence). The V gene lost 3 bases and the J gene lost 5 bases, with 17 bases spanning the gap. The CDR3 is 15 residues long. In DNA, the CDR3 is TGTGCCAGCAGTTTGTGGGGCCTTCTAGGCGACGAGCAGTACTTC. Translation: CASSLWGLLGDEQYF.

V and J are TRBV7-2 and TRBJ1-1, with 8 positions matching TRBD1. This CDR3 is 15 amino acids long. Germline CDR1 reads SGHTA; CDR2 reads FQGNSA. J gave up 6 bases and V 3 bases, and 9 bases lay outside the gene matches. CDR3 sequence: CASSFRGRGLAEAFF. The CDR3 DNA sequence: TGTGCCAGCAGCTTCAGGGGGCGAGGGTTGGCTGAAGCTTTCTTT.

In its sample, this clone was seen a few times. The chain joins TRBV9 to TRBJ1-1, with TRBD1 matching 7 bases. V lost 3 bases to trimming and J lost 1 base; unmatched junction nucleotides: 6. Germline assignment: CDR1 SGDLS and CDR2 YYNGEE. CDR3 length equals 15 residues. The CDR3 is CASSGGTVKNTEAFF. As DNA, the CDR3 is TGTGCCAGCAGCGGAGGGACAGTTAAGAACACTGAAGCTTTCTTT.

This rearrangement joins TRBV24-1 to TRBJ2-7, with TRBD1 as a possible D gene (6 bases). The length of the CDR3 is 13 residues. Between the trimmed V and J ends, which lost 5 bases and 0 bases, there was a span of 7 bases. Germline CDR1 KGHDR, CDR2 SFDVKD. CDR3 nucleotides: TGTGCCACCAGTGGACAGGACTCCTACGAGCAGTACTTC. The encoded protein is CATSGQDSYEQYF.

This rearrangement joins TRBV30 to TRBJ2-3; 8 bases align to TRBD2. The CDR3 sequence is 15 residues long. Looked up from germline, CDR1 is GTSNPN and CDR2 is SVGIG (reference sequence). J was trimmed by 4 bases and V by 0 bases; bases with no gene match: 6. The DNA for the CDR3 is TGTGCCTGGAGTGTAGCGGGGGCGTATTCAGATACGCAGTATTTT. Residues: CAWSVAGAYSDTQYF.

V is TRBV30 and J is TRBJ2-2; 8 bases are shared with TRBD1. Trimming cost V 3 bases and J 7 bases; bases outside gene matches: 10. The CDR3 contains 15 residues. Germline CDR1 reads GTSNPN; CDR2 reads SVGIG (reference sequence). Written as DNA, the CDR3 is TGTGCCTGGAGGATTCGGCAGGGGGCTGTCGGGGAGCTGTTTTTT. Protein sequence: CAWRIRQGAVGELFF.

The chain has TRBV5-1 and TRBJ2-7; D perhaps matches TRBD2 (6 bases). Between the trimmed V and J ends, which lost 1 base and 0 bases, there was a span of 14 bases. The CDR3 runs 16 residues. Germline-derived CDR1 and CDR2 are SGHRS and YFSETQ. The DNA for the CDR3 is TGCGCCAGCAGCTTGTTGGGAATGACTAGCTCCTACGAGCAGTACTTC. It specifies CASSLLGMTSSYEQYF.

V and J are TRBV6-5 and TRBJ1-6; 7 bases match TRBD1. V was pared by 9 bases and J by 4 bases, with 6 bases of the junction left unmatched. This CDR3 comprises 14 residues. Per germline, CDR1 MNHEY and CDR2 SVGAGI. CDR3 in amino acids: CASSEGQYNSPLHF. In nucleotides, the CDR3 is TGTGCCAGTTCCGAGGGACAGTATAATTCACCCCTCCACTTT.

V is TRBV3-1 (or the pseudogene TRBV3-2) and J is TRBJ2-5; 7 bases line up with TRBD2. The CDR3 has 15 amino acids. Losses at the gene ends were 4 bases for V and 1 base for J; bases not matched to a gene: 6. Germline V lookup: CDR1 LGHDT, CDR2 YNNKEL (reference sequence). Here the CDR3 reads CASSPRGGGQETQYF. For the CDR3, the DNA is TGTGCCAGCAGCCCCCGGGGCGGGGGCCAAGAGACCCAGTACTTC.

The CDR3 region is CASSRPGGLSGNTIYF. CDR3 coding DNA: TGTGCCAGCAGTCGACCAGGGGGGCTCTCTGGAAACACCATATATTTT. The chain recombines TRBV28 with TRBJ1-3; TRBD1 matches at 7 bases. After removal of 5 bases from V and 0 bases from J, the junction contained 7 bases not matched to a gene. Germline loops: CDR1 MDHEN, CDR2 SYDVKM. The CDR3 totals 16 residues. The variable domain in full, with the rest retrieved from reference TRBV28 and TRBJ1-3, is DVKVTQSSRYLVKRTGEKVFLECVQDMDHENMFWYRQDPGLGLRLIYFSYDVKMKEKGDIPEGYSVSREKKERFSLILESASTNQTSMYLCASSRPGGLSGNTIYFGEGSWLTVV.

The chain's CDR3 is CASSVEGGTDTQYF. For the CDR3, the DNA is TGTGCCAGCAGCGTAGAAGGGGGCACAGATACGCAGTATTTT. The genes are TRBV9 and TRBJ2-3; weak D call: TRBD1 (5 bases). The CDR3 length is 14 residues. Between the trimmed V and J ends, which lost 0 bases and 1 base, there was a span of 6 bases. Germline values: CDR1 SGDLS, CDR2 YYNGEE.

This sequence joins TRBV10-3 and TRBJ1-1, with 9 bases identical to TRBD1. V shed 4 bases, J shed 1 base, and the junction held 7 bases outside the gene matches. This CDR3 spans 16 amino acids. Germline V lookup: CDR1 ENHRY, CDR2 SYGVKD. CDR3 DNA: TGTGCCATCAGTGCCGGGACAGGGCTTCCGAACACTGAAGCTTTCTTT. It yields the protein CAISAGTGLPNTEAFF.

In nucleotides, the CDR3 is TGTGCCAGCAGCGCATCAGGTTATCGCGAAAAACTGTTTTTT. Amino acids: CASSASGYREKLFF. J is TRBJ1-4 and V is TRBV9; D gene ambiguous. From germline, CDR1 is SGDLS and CDR2 YYNGEE. Trimming removed 3 bases at V and 8 bases at J, with 14 bases between. The CDR3 is 14 amino acids.

The chain joins TRBV5-1 to TRBJ2-1; D not resolved. V lost 0 bases, J lost 4 bases, and 5 bases lay in between. The CDR3 totals 13 residues. CDR1 and CDR2 from the germline V gene are SGHRS and YFSETQ. The DNA of the CDR3 is TGCGCCAGCAGCTTGGACGGTTACAATGAGCAGTTCTTC. It encodes CASSLDGYNEQFF.

This clone was picked up one time. V gene TRBV18 combines with J gene TRBJ1-2; tentatively, D is TRBD1 (6 bases). Looked up from germline, CDR1 is KGHSH and CDR2 is LQKENI. The CDR3 is made up of 18 amino acids. Between the trimmed V and J ends, which lost 0 bases and 1 base, there was a span of 18 bases. In nucleotides, the CDR3 is TGTGCCAGCTCACCACCGAACAGGGAAGGTATCCTTAACTATGGCTACACCTTC. It encodes CASSPPNREGILNYGYTF.

The V and J genes are TRBV5-1 and TRBJ1-1; D is unresolved. The CDR3 has 17 residues. Trimming left V 3 bases short and J 0 bases short, with 18 bases between. The germline CDR1 and CDR2 sequences are SGHRS and YFSETQ. CDR3 residues: CASSSKSGVWMNTEAFF. The CDR3 DNA is TGCGCCAGCAGCTCAAAATCAGGTGTGTGGATGAACACTGAAGCTTTCTTT.

This clone was recorded once. The gene calls are TRBV24-1 and TRBJ1-3; D might be TRBD1 (6 bases). Looked up from germline, CDR1 is KGHDR and CDR2 is SFDVKD. The CDR3 contains 16 residues. V was trimmed by 3 bases and J by 1 base, leaving 12 bases between them. The CDR3 DNA follows: TGTGCCACCAGTGATGCCTCAGGGGCTTCTGGAAACACCATATATTTT. The encoded protein is CATSDASGASGNTIYF.

V usage is TRBV6-5 and J usage is TRBJ1-4, with TRBD1 matching over 7 bases. The CDR3 has 15 amino acids. The ends lost 7 bases at V and 8 bases at J; junction bases unmatched: 13. The germline CDR1 and CDR2 sequences are MNHEY and SVGAGI. CDR3 residues: CASKLPAGGGEKLFF. CDR3 DNA sequence: TGTGCCAGCAAGTTACCCGCAGGGGGAGGCGAAAAACTGTTTTTT.

The CDR3 DNA is TGTGCCAGCAGACAGGACGGTAACTATGGCTACACCTTC. It encodes CASRQDGNYGYTF. This chain uses TRBV6-5 with TRBJ1-2, with D tentatively TRBD1 (5 bases). Germline V gene data show CDR1 as MNHEY and CDR2 as SVGAGI. Trimming removed 6 bases from V and 1 base from J, with 9 bases in between. The CDR3 contains 13 residues.

This chain uses TRBV6-1 with TRBJ2-1, with TRBD2 matching 7 bases. The CDR3 is made up of 16 amino acids. V shed 2 bases, J shed 3 bases, and the junction held 7 bases outside the gene matches. Germline V gene sequence: CDR1 MNHNS, CDR2 SASEGT. The chain's CDR3 is CASSELAAFFYNEQFF. CDR3 nucleotides: TGTGCCAGCAGTGAACTAGCGGCTTTCTTCTACAATGAGCAGTTCTTC.